This T cell receptor (beta chain) stems from a study of T cell repertoires in cytomegalovirus infection. The CDR3 runs 14 residues. Trimming removed 6 bases at V and 0 bases at J, with 9 bases between. Germline V gives CDR1 MNHEY, CDR2 SMNVEV (reference sequence). A word on this clonotype: Its specificity is unknown.

TCRdb itself ran the reads through MiXCR, one entry per CDR3 protein. There are around 200,000 distinct CDR3 sequences in the sample; 30% to 45% occur only once, and about 60% lies in the top ten. Material: CD8+ T cells from cultured PBMCs, obtained from culture after CMV antigen stimulation. The source of this sequence is a human donor in good health (CMV status not recorded). Some clones in this sample may be carry-over from other donors' samples. This sequence joins TRBV27 and TRBJ2-1; a possible D gene is TRBD1 (6 bases). CDR3 region: CASSRTASYNEQFF. CDR3 coding DNA: TGTGCCAGCAGCCGGACAGCCTCCTACAATGAGCAGTTCTTC.